These 20 T cell receptor beta chains were sequenced from one sample in a study of cytomegalovirus exposure and HLA in healthy donors. Amplification used 60 Vbeta primers and 13 Jbeta primers. TCRdb's copy holds only in-frame clones and misses some; the assay was immunoSEQ multiplex PCR. The table lists about 160,000 clones, 80% of them singletons. The sample consisted of PBMCs. The source of these receptors is a man aged 25 to 40 in good health and CMV-seronegative.

V gene TRBV6-5 combines with J gene TRBJ2-1; D gene unclear. The germline CDR1 and CDR2 sequences are MNHEY and SVGAGI. V lost 2 bases and J lost 8, with 4 bases in between. The CDR3 spans 11 residues. CDR3 loop: CASSYRYEQFF. The CDR3 DNA reads as TGTGCCAGCAGTTACCGTTATGAGCAGTTCTTC.

This chain uses TRBV19 with TRBJ1-6; D is unclear. Germline CDR1 is LNHDA and CDR2 is SQIVND (reference sequence). The CDR3 consists of 12 residues. The V gene lost 5 bases and the J gene lost 7 bases, with 6 bases spanning the gap. The CDR3 protein is CASSFQNSPLHF. CDR3 DNA sequence: TGTGCCAGTAGTTTCCAGAATTCACCCCTCCACTTT.

This clone was seen a single time. V and J are TRBV14 and TRBJ1-2; TRBD1 matches 10 bases. V lost 0 bases and J lost 4; bases outside the gene matches: 2. Germline lookup yields CDR1 SGHDN and CDR2 FVKESK. This CDR3 spans 15 amino acids. The CDR3 DNA reads TGTGCCAGCAGCCAAGATTGGGACAGGGGCTATGGCTACACCTTC. Translated, it gives CASSQDWDRGYGYTF.

The chain employs TRBV5-5 and TRBJ1-1; 7 nucleotides agree with TRBD1. Germline V gene lookup returns CDR1 SGHKS and CDR2 YYEKEE (reference sequence). The V gene end was trimmed by 2 bases and the J gene end by 3 bases; junction bases not matched to a gene: 19. The CDR3 spans 19 residues. CDR3 protein: CASSFLSGASGGSDTEAFF. CDR3 in DNA: TGTGCCAGCAGCTTCCTATCTGGCGCATCAGGGGGGTCGGACACTGAAGCTTTCTTT.

The chain has TRBV27 and TRBJ1-2, with D possibly TRBD1 on 6 matching bases. The CDR3 is 13 amino acids. The germline V gene encodes CDR1 MNHEY and CDR2 SMNVEV (reference sequence). Trimming removed 6 bases at V and 4 bases at J, with 12 bases between. The CDR3 is CASSLTGIYGYTF. CDR3 bases: TGTGCCAGCAGCCTGACAGGCATCTATGGCTACACCTTC.

In nucleotides, the CDR3 is TGTGCCAGCAGGGGCGACGGAGGTCAGCCCCAGCATTTT. Its protein is CASRGDGGQPQHF. The chain has TRBV2 and TRBJ1-5; D uncertain. The CDR3 spans 13 residues. CDR1 is SNHLY, CDR2 FYNNEI, per germline. With 6 bases removed from V and 6 bases from J, the gap between germline ends came to 12 bases.

This clone was recorded a few times. The rearrangement links TRBV27 to TRBJ2-1; D gene ambiguous. There are 14 residues in the CDR3. Per the germline V gene, CDR1 is MNHEY and CDR2 is SMNVEV (reference sequence). V was cut by 5 bases and J by 0 bases, with 8 bases left in between. The CDR3 DNA is TGTGCCAGCAGTCCGTGGAGCTCCTACAATGAGCAGTTCTTC. As protein: CASSPWSSYNEQFF.

V and J are TRBV7-9 and TRBJ2-3; TRBD1 matches at 8 bases. Unmatched junction bases numbered 5, after V lost 4 bases and J lost 5 bases. Per germline, CDR1 SEHNR and CDR2 FQNEAQ (reference sequence). The CDR3 runs to 14 residues. The CDR3 DNA is TGTGCCAGCAGCTCGACAGGGGCGGGAGATACGCAGTATTTT. Residues: CASSSTGAGDTQYF.

The chain has TRBV6-1 and TRBJ2-3; D perhaps matches TRBD1 (6 bases). Trimming pared 11 bases from V and 3 bases from J, leaving 18 bases between. Germline V CDR1 and CDR2: MNHNS, SASEGT. This CDR3 has 14 amino acids. The CDR3 DNA is TGTGCCTTTCTCGACAGGCGCTTTACAGATACGCAGTATTTT. Residues: CAFLDRRFTDTQYF.

The chain links TRBV19 to TRBJ1-6, with TRBD1 identical over 7 bases. The trim removed 5 bases at V and 8 bases at J, leaving 9 bases unmatched. The CDR3 totals 15 residues. Germline CDR1 and CDR2: LNHDA and SQIVND (reference sequence). The CDR3 nucleotides are TGTGCCAGTAGTCTACAGGGGTGGCTGGATTCACCCCTCCACTTT. Translated, it gives CASSLQGWLDSPLHF.

The genes are TRBV6-5 and TRBJ2-5; 7 bases are shared with TRBD2. The V gene's germline CDR1 is MNHEY and CDR2 SVGAGI. The CDR3 extends over 14 amino acids. J gave up 2 bases and V 7 bases, and 7 bases lay outside the gene matches. In DNA form, the CDR3 reads TGTGCCAGCACACGGGAGGCAGGTCAAGAGACCCAGTACTTC. Its translation: CASTREAGQETQYF.

This clone came up a few times. V is TRBV7-3 and J is TRBJ2-7; D is unresolved. The V end lost 2 bases, the J end lost 5 bases, and 13 bases lay between the germline ends. Germline CDR1 and CDR2: SGHTA and FQGTGA. This CDR3 has 14 amino acids. CDR3 in amino acids: CASSLSDQSDEQYF. In DNA form, the CDR3 reads TGTGCCAGCAGCTTATCTGATCAGTCCGACGAGCAGTACTTC. The whole variable domain, remainder taken from reference TRBV7-3 and TRBJ2-7, is GAGVSQTPSNKVTEKGKYVELRCDPISGHTALYWYRQSLGQGPEFLIYFQGTGAADDSGLPNDRFFAVRPEGSVSTLKIQRTERGDSAVYLCASSLSDQSDEQYFGPGTRLTVT.

The chain joins TRBV9 to TRBJ2-7, with 7 bases aligning to TRBD2. V shed 0 bases and J 6 bases; nucleotides not matched to a gene: 6. The length of the CDR3 is 14 residues. The germline gives CDR1 SGDLS, CDR2 YYNGEE. The CDR3 is CASSVGGLGAEQYF. CDR3 in DNA: TGTGCCAGCAGCGTAGGAGGACTAGGAGCCGAGCAGTACTTC.

This clone was recorded only once. The chain joins TRBV15 to TRBJ2-5; 7 bases line up with TRBD1. The CDR3 spans 17 residues. Germline values: CDR1 LNHNV, CDR2 YYDKDF (reference sequence). V lost 0 bases, J lost 2 bases, and 9 bases stayed unmatched. The CDR3 spells CATSRDLGQHLQETQYF. The DNA for the CDR3 is TGTGCCACCAGCAGAGATTTGGGACAGCACCTACAAGAGACCCAGTACTTC.

This clone was detected a few times. The V call is TRBV2, the J call TRBJ2-3; the D gene is possibly TRBD2 (5 bases). Germline V gene lookup returns CDR1 SNHLY and CDR2 FYNNEI. The CDR3 is 14 amino acids. With 2 bases removed from V and 5 bases from J, the gap between germline ends came to 11 bases. The CDR3 loop reads CASSETSWQDTQYF. In nucleotides, the CDR3 is TGTGCCAGCAGTGAAACTAGTTGGCAAGATACGCAGTATTTT.

The V and J genes are TRBV7-9 and TRBJ2-1; TRBD1 might be the D (5 bases). The CDR3 runs 16 residues. Trimming stripped 2 bases from V and 1 base from J, with 12 bases between. The germline V gene has CDR1 SEHNR and CDR2 FQNEAQ (reference sequence). The CDR3 is CASSLNRGRSYNEQFF. The CDR3 DNA reads as TGTGCCAGCAGCTTAAATAGGGGTAGGTCCTACAATGAGCAGTTCTTC.

The chain links TRBV5-6 to TRBJ2-5; D may be TRBD2 (7 bases). The CDR3 loop spans 16 amino acids. V dropped 4 bases and J dropped 4 bases, with 20 bases sitting between them. Per germline, CDR1 SGHDT and CDR2 YYEEEE. This CDR3 reads CASSLLGRGGAETQYF. CDR3 nucleotide sequence: TGTGCCAGCAGCCTCTTGGGTAGGGGGGGCGCAGAGACCCAGTACTTC. Full variable domain (outside the CDR3, taken from reference TRBV5-6 and TRBJ2-5): DAGVTQSPTHLIKTRGQQVTLRCSPKSGHDTVSWYQQALGQGPQFIFQYYEEEERQRGNFPDRFSGHQFPNYSSELNVNALLLGDSALYLCASSLLGRGGAETQYFGPGTRLLVL.

The chain has TRBV15 and TRBJ1-3; D might be TRBD1 (5 bases). The V end lost 0 bases, the J end lost 3 bases, and 9 bases lay between the germline ends. The CDR3 consists of 15 residues. Germline V CDR1 and CDR2: LNHNV, YYDKDF (reference sequence). The CDR3 reads CATSRDTGGGNTIYF. The CDR3 nucleotides read TGTGCCACCAGCAGAGATACCGGGGGTGGAAACACCATATATTTT.

The V call is TRBV28, the J call TRBJ1-5, with D tentatively TRBD1 (6 bases). Germline V gene data show CDR1 as MDHEN and CDR2 as SYDVKM. The CDR3 runs 15 residues. Between the trimmed V and J ends, which lost 5 bases and 2 bases, there was a span of 13 bases. The CDR3: CASSLQGSGNQPQHF. The CDR3 DNA is TGTGCCAGCAGTCTACAGGGTAGTGGCAATCAGCCCCAGCATTTT.

The table lists this clone with a few counts. The chain has TRBV2 and TRBJ1-2; TRBD1 matches at 7 bases. Trimming took 8 bases from V and 4 from J; bases not matched to a gene: 7. The length of the CDR3 is 13 residues. Germline V gene sequence: CDR1 SNHLY, CDR2 FYNNEI. CDR3 bases: TGTGCCAGCGACCAGGGGGGCCCCTATGGCTACACCTTC. Translation gives CASDQGGPYGYTF.